Listed below are T cell receptor beta chains from one sample, sequenced in a study of blood T cell repertoires in COVID-19. Only in-frame clones appear in the TCRdb table, and some are missing; sequencing was by immunoSEQ multiplex PCR. The sample lists 87,000 or so clones, around four fifths occurring once. Input material: peripheral blood. The source of these receptors is a woman aged 70-85 years with acute or convalescent COVID-19. CDR3s include the opening cysteine and the closing phenylalanine or tryptophan.

TRBV15,TRBJ1-6,CATSRGTGGASPLHF
TRBV12-3/TRBV12-4,TRBJ1-2,CASSLYGRYGYTF
TRBV27,TRBJ1-2,CASSLYGTPGRGLNYGYTF
TRBV11-3,TRBJ2-1,CASSLGTQGRDEQFF
TRBV11-2,TRBJ2-1,CASSLQQGRGYNEQFF
TRBV6-5,TRBJ1-4,CASSINEGLSEKLFF
TRBV11-2,TRBJ2-1,CASSLLRGSSYNEQFF
TRBV5-4,TRBJ2-7,CASSPGPGGGTWAYEQYF
TRBV11-2,TRBJ2-2,CASSLAGSNTGELFF
TRBV5-1,TRBJ1-2,CASSLAQGGGYTF
TRBV24-1,TRBJ2-5,CATSGVGDYQETQYF
TRBV5-6,TRBJ2-3,CASSWTGSTDTQYF
TRBV6-5,TRBJ2-3,CASRRAGTDTQYF
TRBV24-1,TRBJ2-2,CATSETTGELFF
TRBV2,TRBJ1-2,CASSPGQGYYGYTF
TRBV7-7,TRBJ2-7,CASSHLKSTYEQYF
TRBV9,TRBJ2-1,CASSVISGGDEQFF
TRBV10-2,TRBJ2-5,CASTSVGGQETQYF
TRBV2,TRBJ1-4,CASTVGERGQLFF
TRBV5-1,TRBJ1-3,CASSLALGAASGNTIYF
TRBV2,TRBJ1-5,CASNLQGVRQPQHF
TRBV6-4,TRBJ2-1,CASSVQVALSSEQFF
TRBV19,TRBJ1-1,CASSLQGGNTEAFF
TRBV27,TRBJ2-5,CASSLRRQGAGETQYF
TRBV5-1,TRBJ2-2,CASSSWGQTTGELFF
TRBV18,TRBJ1-5,CASSPPPGGGQPQHF
TRBV19,TRBJ1-1,CASTTGQRAAFF
TRBV7-2,TRBJ2-5,CASSPRRGQETQYF
TRBV25-1,TRBJ1-1,CASSRVKNTEAFF
TRBV19,TRBJ1-4,CASSIVGRLEKLFF
TRBV6-5,TRBJ1-2,CASRTTYGYTF
TRBV3-1/TRBV3-2,TRBJ1-4,CASSLEASNEKLFF
TRBV10-2,TRBJ1-1,CASSDVWSGRDTEAFF
TRBV29-1,TRBJ2-7,CSVETSSYEQYF
TRBV5-1,TRBJ2-3,CASRKREYTDTQYF
TRBV21-1,TRBJ1-3,CASKREADNLKSSGNTIYF